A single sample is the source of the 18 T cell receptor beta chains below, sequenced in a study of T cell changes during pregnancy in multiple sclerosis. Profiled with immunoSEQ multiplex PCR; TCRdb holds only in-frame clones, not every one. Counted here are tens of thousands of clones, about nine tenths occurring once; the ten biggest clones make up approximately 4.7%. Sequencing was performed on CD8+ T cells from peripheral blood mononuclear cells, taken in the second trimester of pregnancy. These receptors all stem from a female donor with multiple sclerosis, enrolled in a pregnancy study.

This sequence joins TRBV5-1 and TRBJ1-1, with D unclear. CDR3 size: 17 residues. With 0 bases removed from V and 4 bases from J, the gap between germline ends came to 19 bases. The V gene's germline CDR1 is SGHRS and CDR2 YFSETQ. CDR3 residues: CASSLVANGVGTTEAFF. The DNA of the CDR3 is TGCGCCAGCAGCTTGGTGGCTAATGGAGTCGGTACCACTGAAGCTTTCTTT. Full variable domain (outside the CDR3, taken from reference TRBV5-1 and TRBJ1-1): KAGVTQTPRYLIKTRGQQVTLSCSPISGHRSVSWYQQTPGQGLQFLFEYFSETQRNKGNFPGRFSGRQFSNSRSEMNVSTLELGDSALYLCASSLVANGVGTTEAFFGQGTRLTVV.

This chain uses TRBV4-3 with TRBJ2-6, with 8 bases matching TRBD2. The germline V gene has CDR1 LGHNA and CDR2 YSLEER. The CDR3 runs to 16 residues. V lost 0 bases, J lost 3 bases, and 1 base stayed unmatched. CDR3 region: CASSQESGSGANVLTF. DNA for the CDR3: TGCGCCAGCAGCCAAGAAAGCGGGAGTGGGGCCAACGTCCTGACTTTC.

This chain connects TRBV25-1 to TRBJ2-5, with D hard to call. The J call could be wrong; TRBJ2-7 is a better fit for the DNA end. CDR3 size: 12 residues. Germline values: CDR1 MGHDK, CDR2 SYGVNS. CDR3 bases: TGTGCCAGCAGTGAAGAGTCCTACGAGCAGTACTTC. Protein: CASSEESYEQYF.

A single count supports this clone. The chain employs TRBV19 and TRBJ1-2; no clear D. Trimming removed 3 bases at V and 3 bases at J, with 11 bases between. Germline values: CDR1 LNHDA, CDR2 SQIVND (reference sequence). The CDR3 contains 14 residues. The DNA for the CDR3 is TGTGCCAGTAGTATCCGACCCACAGACTATGGCTACACCTTC. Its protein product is CASSIRPTDYGYTF.

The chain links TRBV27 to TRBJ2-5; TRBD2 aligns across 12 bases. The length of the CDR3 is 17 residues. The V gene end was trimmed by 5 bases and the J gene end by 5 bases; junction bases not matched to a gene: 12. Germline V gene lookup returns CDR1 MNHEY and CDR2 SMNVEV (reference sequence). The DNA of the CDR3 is TGTGCCAGCAGTCACCTCCGACTAGCGGGAGTTGGTGAGACCCAGTACTTC. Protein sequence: CASSHLRLAGVGETQYF.

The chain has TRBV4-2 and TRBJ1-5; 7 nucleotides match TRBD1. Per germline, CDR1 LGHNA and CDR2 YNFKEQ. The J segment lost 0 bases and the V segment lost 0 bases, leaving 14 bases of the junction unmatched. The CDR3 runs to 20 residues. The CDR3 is CASSQDPGQGGGYSNQPQHF. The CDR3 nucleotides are TGTGCCAGCAGCCAAGATCCGGGGCAGGGGGGCGGTTATAGCAATCAGCCCCAGCATTTT.

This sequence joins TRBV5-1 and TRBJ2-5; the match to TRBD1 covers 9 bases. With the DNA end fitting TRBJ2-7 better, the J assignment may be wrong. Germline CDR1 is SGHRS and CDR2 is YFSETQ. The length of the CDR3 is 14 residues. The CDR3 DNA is TGCGCCAGCAGCTTGGTGGACAGGGGCTACGAGCAGTACTTC. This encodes CASSLVDRGYEQYF.

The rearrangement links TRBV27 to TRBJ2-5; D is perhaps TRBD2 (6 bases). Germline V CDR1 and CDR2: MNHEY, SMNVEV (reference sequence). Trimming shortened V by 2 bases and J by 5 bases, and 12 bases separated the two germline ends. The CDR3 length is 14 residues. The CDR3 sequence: CASSLIRGGETQYF. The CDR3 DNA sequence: TGTGCCAGCAGTTTAATACGGGGAGGTGAGACCCAGTACTTC.

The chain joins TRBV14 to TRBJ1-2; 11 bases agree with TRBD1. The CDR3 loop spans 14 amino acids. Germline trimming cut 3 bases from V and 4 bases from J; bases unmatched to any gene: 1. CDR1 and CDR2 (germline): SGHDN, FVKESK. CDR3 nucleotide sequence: TGTGCCAGCAGCCAGGGGACAGGGGGCTATGGCTACACCTTC. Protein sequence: CASSQGTGGYGYTF.

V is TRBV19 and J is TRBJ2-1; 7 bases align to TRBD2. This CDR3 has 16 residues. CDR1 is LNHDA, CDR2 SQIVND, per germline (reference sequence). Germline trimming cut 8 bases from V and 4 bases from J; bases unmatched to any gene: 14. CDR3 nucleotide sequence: TGTGCCAGTGGGGCCCAGCCAGCGGGAAAATACAATGAGCAGTTCTTC. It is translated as CASGAQPAGKYNEQFF.

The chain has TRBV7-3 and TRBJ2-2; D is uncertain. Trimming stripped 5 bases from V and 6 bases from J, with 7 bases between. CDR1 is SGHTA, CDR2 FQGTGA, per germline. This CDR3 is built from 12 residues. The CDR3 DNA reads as TGTGCCAGCAGCCTGACACCCGGGGAGCTGTTTTTT. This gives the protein CASSLTPGELFF.

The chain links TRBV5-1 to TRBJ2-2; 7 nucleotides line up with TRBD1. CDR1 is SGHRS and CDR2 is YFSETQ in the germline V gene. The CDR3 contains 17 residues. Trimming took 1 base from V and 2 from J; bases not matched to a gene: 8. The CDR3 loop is CASSLWVAGGNTGELFF. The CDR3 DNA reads TGCGCCAGCAGCTTGTGGGTTGCAGGGGGAAACACCGGGGAGCTGTTTTTT.

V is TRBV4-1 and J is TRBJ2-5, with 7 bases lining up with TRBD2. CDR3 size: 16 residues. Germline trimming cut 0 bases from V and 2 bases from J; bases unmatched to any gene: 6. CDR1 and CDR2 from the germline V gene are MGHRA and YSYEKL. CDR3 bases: TGCGCCAGCAGCCAAGAGGCGGGAGATGGGCAAGAGACCCAGTACTTC. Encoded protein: CASSQEAGDGQETQYF.

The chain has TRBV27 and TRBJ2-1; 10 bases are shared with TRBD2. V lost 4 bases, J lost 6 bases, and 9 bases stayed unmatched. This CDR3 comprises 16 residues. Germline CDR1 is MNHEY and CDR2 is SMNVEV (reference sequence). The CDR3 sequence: CASSSGRLAGSNEQFF. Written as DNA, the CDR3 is TGTGCCAGCAGTTCTGGGAGACTAGCGGGTTCCAATGAGCAGTTCTTC.

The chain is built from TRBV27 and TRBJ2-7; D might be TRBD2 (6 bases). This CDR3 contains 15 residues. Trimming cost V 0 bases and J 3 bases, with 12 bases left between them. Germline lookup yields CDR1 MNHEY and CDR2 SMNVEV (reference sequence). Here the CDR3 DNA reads TGTGCCAGCAGTTTATCCCCTAGCGTGCTCTACGAGCAGTACTTC. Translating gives CASSLSPSVLYEQYF.

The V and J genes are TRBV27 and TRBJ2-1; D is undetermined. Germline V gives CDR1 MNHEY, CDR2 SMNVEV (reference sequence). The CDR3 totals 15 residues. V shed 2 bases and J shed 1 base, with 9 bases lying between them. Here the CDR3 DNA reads TGTGCCAGCAGTTTACAGTCAGTATCCTACAATGAGCAGTTCTTC. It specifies CASSLQSVSYNEQFF.

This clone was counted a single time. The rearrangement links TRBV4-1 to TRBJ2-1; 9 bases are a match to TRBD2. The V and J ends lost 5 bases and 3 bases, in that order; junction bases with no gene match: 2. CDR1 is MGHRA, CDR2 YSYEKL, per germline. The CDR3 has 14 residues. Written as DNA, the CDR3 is TGCGCCAGCAGCGCGGGGGGGGTCTACAATGAGCAGTTCTTC. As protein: CASSAGGVYNEQFF.

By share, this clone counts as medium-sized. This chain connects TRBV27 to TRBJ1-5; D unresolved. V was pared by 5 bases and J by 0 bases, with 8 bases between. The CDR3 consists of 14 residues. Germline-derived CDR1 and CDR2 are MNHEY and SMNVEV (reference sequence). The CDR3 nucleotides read TGTGCCAGCAGTCCTAACAGTAGCAATCAGCCCCAGCATTTT. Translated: CASSPNSSNQPQHF.